This T cell receptor beta chain emerged from a study of identical twins. With no exceptions, donors were healthy Caucasians. Regarding the study as a whole: Insertions ran lower in abundant cord blood beta clonotypes, though not in memory repertoires. Zero-insertion results could be subject to partial confounding by invariant MAIT and iNKT cells.

The cDNA had a unique molecular identifier and a template-switch universal primer site. TCRdb itself ran the 5' RACE reads through MiXCR, one entry per CDR3 protein. The sample yields roughly 240,000 distinct CDR3 sequences, 7% seen once. For this clonotype: Its antigen is not known.

The same data also went into a second study, on yellow fever vaccine responses in identical twins.

The receptor's source is a woman in her late teens or twenties in good health. Input material: memory (CD45RO+) T cells sorted from blood.

CDR3 sequence: CASSRVGSDTEAFF. The CDR3 bases are TGTGCCAGCAGCCGTGTCGGTTCGGACACTGAAGCTTTCTTT. This chain uses TRBV9 with TRBJ1-1; D is unclear. Germline V gene sequence: CDR1 SGDLS, CDR2 YYNGEE. V was clipped by 4 bases and J by 3 bases, with 13 bases between them. The CDR3 extends over 14 amino acids.